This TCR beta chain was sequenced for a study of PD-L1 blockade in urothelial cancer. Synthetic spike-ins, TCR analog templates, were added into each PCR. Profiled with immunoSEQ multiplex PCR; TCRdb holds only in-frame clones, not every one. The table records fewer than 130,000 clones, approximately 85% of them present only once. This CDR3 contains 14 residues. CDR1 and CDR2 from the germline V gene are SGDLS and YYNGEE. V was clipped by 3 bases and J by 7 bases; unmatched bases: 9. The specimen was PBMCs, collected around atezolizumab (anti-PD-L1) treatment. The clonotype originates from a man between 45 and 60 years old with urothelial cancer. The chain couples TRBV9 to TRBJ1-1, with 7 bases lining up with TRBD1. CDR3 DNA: TGTGCCAGCAGCGCCACCTCTGGACAGGTTGAAGCTTTCTTT. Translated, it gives CASSATSGQVEAFF.